The T cell receptor beta chain under discussion was sequenced for a study of T-cell reconstitution after alpha-beta-depleted transplantation in children. Regarding the study as a whole: The study reportedly traced alpha-beta T cells about two months after transplant to several hundred expanded graft clones.

This clonotype turned up a few times. Its antigen is still unknown. The CDR3 totals 14 residues. V lost 3 bases, J lost 2 bases, and 11 bases lay in between. The germline gives CDR1 SGHVS, CDR2 FQNEAQ. Unique molecular identifiers were used to barcode this TCRbeta library. TCRdb recomputed calls from the PCR reads with MiXCR, one row per CDR3 protein. The sample includes fewer than 700,000 distinct CDR3 sequences, 10% to 15% of them seen just once. The sequenced sample was PBMCs, mostly from graft donor cells, obtained 360 days after TCRalphabeta/CD19-depleted stem cell transplant. The origin of this receptor is a male patient aged 5 to 17 who had a stem cell transplant for acute myeloid leukemia, so the T cells may come from the graft donor. The chain carries TRBV7-8 and TRBJ2-7; no definite D call. In DNA, the CDR3 is TGTGCCAGCAGCTTCCGGGTTCAGCCCTACGAGCAGTACTTC. Amino acids: CASSFRVQPYEQYF.